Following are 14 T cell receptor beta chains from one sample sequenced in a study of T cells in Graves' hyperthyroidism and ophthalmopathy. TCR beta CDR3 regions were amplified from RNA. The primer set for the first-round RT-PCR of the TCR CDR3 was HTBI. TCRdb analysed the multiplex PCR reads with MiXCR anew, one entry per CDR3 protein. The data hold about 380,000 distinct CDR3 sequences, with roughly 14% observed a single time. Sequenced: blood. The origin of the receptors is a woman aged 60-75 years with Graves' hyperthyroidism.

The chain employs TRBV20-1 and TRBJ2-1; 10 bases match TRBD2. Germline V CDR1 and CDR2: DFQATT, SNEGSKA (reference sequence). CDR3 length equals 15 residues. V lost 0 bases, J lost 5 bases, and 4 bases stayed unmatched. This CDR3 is CSARDRLAGDNEQFF. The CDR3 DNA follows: TGCAGTGCTAGAGACCGCCTAGCGGGAGACAATGAGCAGTTCTTC.

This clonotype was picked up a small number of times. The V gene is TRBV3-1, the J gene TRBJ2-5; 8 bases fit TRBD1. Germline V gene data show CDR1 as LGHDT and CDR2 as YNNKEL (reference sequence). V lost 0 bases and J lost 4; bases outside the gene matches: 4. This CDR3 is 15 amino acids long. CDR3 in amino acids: CASSQEGQGAETQYF. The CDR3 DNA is TGTGCCAGCAGCCAAGAGGGTCAGGGGGCAGAGACCCAGTACTTC.

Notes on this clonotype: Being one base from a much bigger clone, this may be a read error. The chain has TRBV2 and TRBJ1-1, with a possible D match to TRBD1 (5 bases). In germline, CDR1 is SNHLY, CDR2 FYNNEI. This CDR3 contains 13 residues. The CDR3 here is CASSETGVREALF. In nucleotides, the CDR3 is TGTGCCAGCAGTGAAACAGGCGTTCGTGAAGCTCTCTTT. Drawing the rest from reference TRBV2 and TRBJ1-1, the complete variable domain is EPEVTQTPSHQVTQMGQEVILRCVPISNHLYFYWYRQILGQKVEFLVSFYNNEISEKSEIFDDQFSVERPDGSNFTLKIRSTKLEDSAMYFCASSETGVREALFGQGTRLTVV.

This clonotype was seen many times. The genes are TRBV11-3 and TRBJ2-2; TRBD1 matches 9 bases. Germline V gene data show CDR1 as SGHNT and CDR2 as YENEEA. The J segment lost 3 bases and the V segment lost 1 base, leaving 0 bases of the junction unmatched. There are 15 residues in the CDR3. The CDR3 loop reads CASSLGQGDTGELFF. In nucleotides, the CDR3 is TGTGCCAGCAGCTTAGGACAGGGGGACACCGGGGAGCTGTTTTTT.

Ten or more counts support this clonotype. The CDR3 reads CASSSLRGRGPVAFF. The CDR3 DNA is TGTGCCAGCAGCTCCCTCCGGGGCAGGGGGCCTGTAGCTTTCTTT. The chain couples TRBV11-2 to TRBJ1-1; 8 bases line up with TRBD1. From germline, CDR1 is SGHAT and CDR2 FQNNGV. This CDR3 has 15 residues. V shed 4 bases and J 10 bases; nucleotides not matched to a gene: 14.

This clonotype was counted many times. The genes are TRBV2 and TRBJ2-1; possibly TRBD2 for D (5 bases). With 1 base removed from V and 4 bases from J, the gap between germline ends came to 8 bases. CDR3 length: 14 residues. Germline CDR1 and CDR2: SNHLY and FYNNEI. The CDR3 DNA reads TGTGCCAGCAGTGAAGGGACTGGATACAATGAGCAGTTCTTC. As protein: CASSEGTGYNEQFF.

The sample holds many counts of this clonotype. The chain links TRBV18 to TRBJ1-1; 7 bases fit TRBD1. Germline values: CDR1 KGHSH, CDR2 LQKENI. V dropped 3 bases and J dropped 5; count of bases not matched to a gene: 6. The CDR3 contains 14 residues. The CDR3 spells CASSPQTGWTEAFF. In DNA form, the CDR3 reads TGTGCCAGCTCACCGCAGACAGGGTGGACTGAAGCTTTCTTT.

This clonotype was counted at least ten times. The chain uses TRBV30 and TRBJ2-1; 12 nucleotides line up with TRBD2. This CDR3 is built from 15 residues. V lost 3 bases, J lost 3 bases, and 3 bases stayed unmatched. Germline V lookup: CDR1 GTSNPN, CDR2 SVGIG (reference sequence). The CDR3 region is CAWSASGRVYNEQFF. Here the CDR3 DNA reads TGTGCCTGGAGCGCTAGCGGGAGGGTCTACAATGAGCAGTTCTTC.

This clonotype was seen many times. CDR3 coding DNA: TGCAGTGCTAGTGAAGTAGCGGCTGTCTACAATGAGCAGTTCTTC. Encoded protein: CSASEVAAVYNEQFF. The gene calls are TRBV20-1 and TRBJ2-1, with D maybe TRBD2 (6 bases). Germline-derived CDR1 and CDR2 are DFQATT and SNEGSKA (reference sequence). The CDR3 runs 15 residues. V lost 3 bases, J lost 3 bases, and 15 bases lay in between.

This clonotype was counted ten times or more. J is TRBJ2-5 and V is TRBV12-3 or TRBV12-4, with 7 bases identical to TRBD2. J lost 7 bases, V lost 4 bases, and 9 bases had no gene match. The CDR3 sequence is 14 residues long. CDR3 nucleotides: TGTGCCAGCAGTTATCGTGGCGGGAGAACGACCCAGTACTTC. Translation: CASSYRGGRTTQYF.

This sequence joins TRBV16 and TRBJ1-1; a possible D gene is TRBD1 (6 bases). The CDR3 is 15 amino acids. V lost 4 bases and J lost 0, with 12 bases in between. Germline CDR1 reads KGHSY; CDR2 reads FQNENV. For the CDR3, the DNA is TGTGCCAGCAGCCGAGACAGGCAGATGAACACTGAAGCTTTCTTT. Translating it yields CASSRDRQMNTEAFF.

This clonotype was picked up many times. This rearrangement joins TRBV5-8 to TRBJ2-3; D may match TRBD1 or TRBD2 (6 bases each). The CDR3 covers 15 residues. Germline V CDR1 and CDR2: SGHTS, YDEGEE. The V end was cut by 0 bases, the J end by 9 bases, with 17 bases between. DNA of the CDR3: TGTGCCAGCAGCTTGGGACTACCCCGGGGGCACACGCAGTATTTT. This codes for CASSLGLPRGHTQYF.

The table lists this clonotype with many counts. This chain's CDR3 is CASSLPGQHNSPLHF. CDR3 coding DNA: TGTGCCAGCAGCTTACCGGGACAGCATAATTCACCCCTCCACTTT. The chain uses TRBV11-1 and TRBJ1-6; 7 positions match TRBD1. The CDR3 is 15 residues long. Trimming cost V 2 bases and J 5 bases; bases outside gene matches: 3. Germline CDR1 reads SGHAT; CDR2 reads FQDESV (reference sequence). Complete variable domain (other parts from reference TRBV11-1 and TRBJ1-6): EAEVAQSPRYKITEKSQAVAFWCDPISGHATLYWYRQILGQGPELLVQFQDESVVDDSQLPKDRFSAERLKGVDSTLKIQPAELGDSAMYLCASSLPGQHNSPLHFGNGTRLTVT.

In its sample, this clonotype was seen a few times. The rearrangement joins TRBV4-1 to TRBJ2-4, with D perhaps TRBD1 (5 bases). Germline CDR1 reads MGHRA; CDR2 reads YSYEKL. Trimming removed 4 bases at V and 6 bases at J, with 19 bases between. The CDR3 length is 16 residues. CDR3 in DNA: TGCGCCAGCAGCCCATATCCCGGCAGGGTCGGAAACATTCAGTACTTC. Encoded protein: CASSPYPGRVGNIQYF.